The clone carrying this T cell receptor (beta chain) was counted once. A read error may be the cause here, since a much bigger clone is one base away. The CDR3 spans 15 residues. In germline, CDR1 is MGHRA, CDR2 YSYEKL. This entry belongs to a study of CDR3 diversity in severe acne. In TCRdb, the PCR reads were re-called with MiXCR into one record per CDR3 protein. The table lists under 95,000 distinct CDR3 sequences, 48% of them singletons, with 9.5% to 13% in the top ten. This chain connects TRBV4-1 to TRBJ1-5; D is undetermined. The origin of this receptor is a male donor in good health, serving as a control. The sample taken for sequencing was blood. The DNA of the CDR3 is TGCGCCAGCAGCCCGGTGGATTATAGCGATCAGCCCCAGCATTTT. Translating gives CASSPVDYSDQPQHF.